This T cell receptor beta chain was found in a study of OX40 agonist ivuxolimab in advanced cancers. Sequencing used immunoSEQ multiplex PCR; TCRdb keeps in-frame clones, though not all of them. The table lists about 73,000 clones, around 89% of them singletons. This receptor was identified in an adult with an advanced solid tumor such as melanoma, head and neck, liver or kidney cancer. This specimen was CD4+ or CD8+ T cells sorted from blood, taken in a trial of the OX40 agonist ivuxolimab.

CDR3 in DNA: TGTGCCACCAGCAGAGACAGTCTGAACACTGAAGCTTTCTTT. Protein: CATSRDSLNTEAFF. The rearrangement uses TRBV15 and TRBJ1-1; D is ambiguous. The germline V gene has CDR1 LNHNV and CDR2 YYDKDF (reference sequence). The ends were cut back, 0 bases at V and 0 bases at J, with 5 bases in the middle. The length of the CDR3 is 14 residues. The whole variable domain, filled in from reference TRBV15 and TRBJ1-1, reads DAMVIQNPRYQVTQFGKPVTLSCSQTLNHNVMYWYQQKSSQAPKLLFHYYDKDFNNEADTPDNFQSRRPNTSFCFLDIRSPGLGDTAMYLCATSRDSLNTEAFFGQGTRLTVV.